The 26 T cell receptor beta chains given below trace back to one sample, sequenced in a study of T cell responses to AZD1222 COVID-19 vaccine. This table comes from immunoSEQ multiplex PCR, and its TCRdb copy is limited to in-frame clones, with some not included. The table has 25,000 to 30,000 clones, around 93% seen once. Sequences were derived from peripheral blood, sampled 28 days after the second AZD1222 dose. These receptor sequences come from an adult who received the AZD1222 COVID-19 vaccine.

V gene TRBV6-5 combines with J gene TRBJ2-1; maybe TRBD1 (6 bases). Per germline, CDR1 MNHEY and CDR2 SVGAGI. The V end lost 7 bases, the J end lost 7 bases, and 14 bases lay between the germline ends. The CDR3 has 13 residues. CDR3 region: CASKLQGGNEQFF. In DNA form, the CDR3 reads TGTGCCAGCAAACTACAGGGTGGGAATGAGCAGTTCTTC.

The V call is TRBV5-4, the J call TRBJ2-1; perhaps TRBD1 as D (5 bases). V lost 4 bases and J lost 0, with 11 bases in between. The CDR3 is 15 amino acids. The germline CDR1 and CDR2 sequences are SGHNT and YYREEE (reference sequence). The CDR3 DNA sequence: TGTGCCAGCAGCCAGGGATTGAACTCCTACAATGAGCAGTTCTTC. It is translated as CASSQGLNSYNEQFF.

This chain uses TRBV11-2 with TRBJ2-3; 11 bases are a match to TRBD2. In germline, CDR1 is SGHAT, CDR2 FQNNGV. This CDR3 comprises 16 residues. J lost 6 bases, V lost 6 bases, and 11 bases had no gene match. CDR3 in amino acids: CASRTIAGGILDTQYF. DNA for the CDR3: TGTGCCAGCAGGACGATAGCGGGAGGGATTCTTGATACGCAGTATTTT.

The V call is TRBV28, the J call TRBJ1-2; D perhaps matches TRBD1 (5 bases). The CDR3 loop spans 14 amino acids. The germline CDR1 and CDR2 sequences are MDHEN and SYDVKM. V shed 6 bases and J shed 3 bases, with 14 bases lying between them. CDR3 residues: CASRVLGGDYGYTF. CDR3 nucleotides: TGTGCCAGCAGGGTCCTTGGGGGGGACTATGGCTACACCTTC.

The rearrangement joins TRBV9 to TRBJ2-5, with TRBD1 matching 10 bases. The CDR3 is 15 amino acids. V lost 4 bases, J lost 5 bases, and 8 bases stayed unmatched. Germline loops: CDR1 SGDLS, CDR2 YYNGEE. The CDR3 DNA sequence: TGTGCCAGCAGCATTGGGACAGGGGAGTACGAGACCCAGTACTTC. Translation gives CASSIGTGEYETQYF.

The chain joins TRBV19 to TRBJ2-7, with a tentative D call TRBD2 (6 bases). CDR1 and CDR2 (germline): LNHDA, SQIVND (reference sequence). Between the trimmed V and J ends, which lost 1 base and 3 bases, there was a span of 13 bases. The CDR3 extends over 15 amino acids. Written as DNA, the CDR3 is TGTGCCAGTAGTATAGCTCCCCGGCGGGGCTACGAGCAGTACTTC. Protein sequence: CASSIAPRRGYEQYF.

The rearrangement uses TRBV13 and TRBJ1-1, with a tentative D call TRBD1 (6 bases). V lost 4 bases to trimming and J lost 3 bases, with 9 bases between them. CDR1 and CDR2 (germline): PRHDT, FYEKMQ (reference sequence). CDR3 length equals 13 residues. This chain's CDR3 is CASSWGHYTEAFF. In nucleotides, the CDR3 is TGTGCCAGCAGCTGGGGGCATTACACTGAAGCTTTCTTT.

The rearrangement uses TRBV7-2 and TRBJ1-2; 12 positions match TRBD1. The CDR3 length is 15 residues. J was trimmed by 7 bases and V by 1 base; bases with no gene match: 4. Germline V lookup: CDR1 SGHTA, CDR2 FQGNSA. The CDR3 region is CASSLGDRGRSGYTF. The CDR3 coding sequence is TGTGCCAGCAGCTTAGGGGACAGGGGGCGGTCTGGCTACACCTTC.

J is TRBJ2-1 and V is TRBV6-5; D is ambiguous. The CDR3 is 12 residues long. CDR1 and CDR2 from the germline V gene are MNHEY and SVGAGI. V shed 10 bases and J shed 7 bases, with 14 bases lying between them. The chain's CDR3 is CATEAFVNEQFF. The DNA for the CDR3 is TGTGCCACCGAAGCTTTCGTTAATGAGCAGTTCTTC.

The rearrangement uses TRBV27 and TRBJ1-4; TRBD1 agrees at 9 bases. The CDR3 loop spans 15 amino acids. V dropped 4 bases and J dropped 3; count of bases not matched to a gene: 3. Germline values: CDR1 MNHEY, CDR2 SMNVEV (reference sequence). The chain's CDR3 is CASSYRGQPNEKLFF. The CDR3 DNA is TGTGCCAGCAGTTACAGGGGGCAGCCTAATGAAAAACTGTTTTTT.

V is TRBV27 and J is TRBJ2-3; TRBD1 or TRBD2 may be the D gene (6 bases each). The CDR3 is 16 amino acids. The germline gives CDR1 MNHEY, CDR2 SMNVEV (reference sequence). Trimming cost V 6 bases and J 2 bases, with 18 bases left between them. The CDR3: CASRRGRGGSTDTQYF. CDR3 coding DNA: TGTGCCAGCAGGAGGGGAAGAGGGGGGTCCACAGATACGCAGTATTTT.

This clone showed up just once. The chain links TRBV3-1 (or the pseudogene TRBV3-2) to TRBJ2-1, with TRBD2 identical over 10 bases. Germline loops: CDR1 LGHDT, CDR2 YNNKEL (reference sequence). Trimming removed 0 bases from V and 8 bases from J; junction bases left unmatched: 7. The CDR3 sequence is 16 residues long. CDR3 nucleotides: TGTGCCAGCAGCCAAGAGGCTAGCGGGAGTAGCGATGAGCAGTTCTTC. Protein product: CASSQEASGSSDEQFF.

The gene calls are TRBV18 and TRBJ2-5; possibly TRBD1 for D (6 bases). V was clipped by 2 bases and J by 4 bases, with 14 bases between them. The length of the CDR3 is 15 residues. Germline V CDR1 and CDR2: KGHSH, LQKENI. This CDR3 is CASSPSPGAGETQYF. The CDR3 nucleotides read TGTGCCAGCTCACCATCTCCAGGGGCGGGAGAGACCCAGTACTTC.

The V gene is TRBV4-2, the J gene TRBJ2-1; possible D gene TRBD1, 5 bases. V was trimmed by 4 bases and J by 6 bases, leaving 7 bases between them. CDR3 length: 12 amino acids. Germline loops: CDR1 LGHNA, CDR2 YNFKEQ. CDR3 amino acids: CASSLDSNEQFF. The DNA of the CDR3 is TGTGCCAGCAGCCTCGACAGCAATGAGCAGTTCTTC.

Concerning this clone: This specimen includes other DNA sequences encoding the same CDR3. The V and J genes are TRBV5-1 and TRBJ2-5; 7 nucleotides agree with TRBD2. Germline loops: CDR1 SGHRS, CDR2 YFSETQ. Trimming at V came to 2 bases and at J to 5 bases, leaving 9 bases not matched to a gene. The CDR3 covers 15 residues. CDR3 sequence (DNA): TGCGCCAGCAGCTTAGGCGGGAGTGGGTGGGAGACCCAGTACTTC. Protein product: CASSLGGSGWETQYF.

This clone was counted once. The same CDR3 arises from other DNA sequences in this sample as well. The rearrangement uses TRBV18 and TRBJ2-2, with a possible D match to TRBD1 (5 bases). Trimming cost V 5 bases and J 6 bases, with 10 bases left between them. CDR3 length: 13 residues. The V gene's germline CDR1 is KGHSH and CDR2 LQKENI. This CDR3 reads CASSSQGSGELFF. The CDR3 bases are TGTGCCAGCTCATCGCAGGGATCCGGGGAGCTGTTTTTT.

The V call is TRBV9, the J call TRBJ2-3; D call uncertain. V was shortened by 0 bases and J by 2 bases, with 13 bases between the two germline ends. This CDR3 has 16 residues. Germline V gene lookup returns CDR1 SGDLS and CDR2 YYNGEE. In nucleotides, the CDR3 is TGTGCCAGCAGCGTAGAACTACCCGGTCCCACAGATACGCAGTATTTT. Translation gives CASSVELPGPTDTQYF.

The chain joins TRBV20-1 to TRBJ2-1, with unresolved D. Germline values: CDR1 DFQATT, CDR2 SNEGSKA (reference sequence). The CDR3 loop spans 11 amino acids. The germline V and J ends were trimmed by 4 bases and 4 bases, with 5 bases remaining between them. The DNA of the CDR3 is TGCAGTGCTACGTGGTACAATGAGCAGTTCTTC. Translated, it gives CSATWYNEQFF.

The rearrangement uses TRBV28 and TRBJ1-2; D unresolved. Germline V lookup: CDR1 MDHEN, CDR2 SYDVKM. The germline V and J ends were trimmed by 6 bases and 10 bases, with 24 bases remaining between them. The CDR3 consists of 15 residues. Here the CDR3 DNA reads TGTGCCAGCAGCTACAACACAGTGGCTAGGGATGACTACACCTTC. Its translation: CASSYNTVARDDYTF.

The chain recombines TRBV6-1 with TRBJ1-2; 11 positions agree with TRBD1. The germline gives CDR1 MNHNS, CDR2 SASEGT. The CDR3 extends over 15 amino acids. The trim removed 1 base at V and 11 bases at J, leaving 9 bases unmatched. CDR3 region: CASSEVPGTGGWYTF. In nucleotides, the CDR3 is TGTGCCAGCAGTGAAGTTCCCGGGACAGGGGGTTGGTACACCTTC.

The rearrangement links TRBV11-2 to TRBJ1-1; D ambiguous. Germline values: CDR1 SGHAT, CDR2 FQNNGV. CDR3 length equals 12 residues. V was shortened by 8 bases and J by 6 bases, with 13 bases between the two germline ends. As DNA, the CDR3 is TGTGCCAGCGAACGTAGGAGCCCTGAAGCTTTCTTT. Its translation: CASERRSPEAFF.

The chain combines TRBV19 with TRBJ2-1; D could derive from TRBD1 or TRBD2 (5 bases each). The germline V gene encodes CDR1 LNHDA and CDR2 SQIVND (reference sequence). The CDR3 extends over 16 amino acids. Trimming removed 5 bases at V and 3 bases at J, with 17 bases between. The chain's CDR3 is CASSARRGDSYNEQFF. CDR3 DNA sequence: TGTGCCAGTAGTGCCCGTAGAGGGGATAGCTACAATGAGCAGTTCTTC.

This rearrangement joins TRBV6-5 to TRBJ1-4; the match to TRBD1 covers 10 bases. The germline V gene encodes CDR1 MNHEY and CDR2 SVGAGI. V dropped 6 bases and J dropped 7; count of bases not matched to a gene: 5. The CDR3 length is 14 residues. The CDR3 loop is CASSQGQGIEKLFF. The CDR3, as DNA: TGTGCCAGCAGCCAGGGACAGGGGATTGAAAAACTGTTTTTT.

V is TRBV9 and J is TRBJ2-1; the D is unclear. The V gene lost 0 bases and the J gene lost 8 bases, with 12 bases spanning the gap. The CDR3 spans 14 residues. Germline V CDR1 and CDR2: SGDLS, YYNGEE. The CDR3: CASSVVEQEHEQFF. In nucleotides, the CDR3 is TGTGCCAGCAGCGTAGTCGAGCAGGAACATGAGCAGTTCTTC. Looking up the rest from reference TRBV9 and TRBJ2-1 gives the full variable domain: DSGVTQTPKHLITATGQRVTLRCSPRSGDLSVYWYQQSLDQGLQFLIQYYNGEERAKGNILERFSAQQFPDLHSELNLSSLELGDSALYFCASSVVEQEHEQFFGPGTRLTVL.

This clone has a single count. V usage is TRBV11-2 and J usage is TRBJ2-1; 12 bases fit TRBD2. This CDR3 has 14 residues. V dropped 10 bases and J dropped 4; count of bases not matched to a gene: 5. Germline CDR1 is SGHAT and CDR2 is FQNNGV. CDR3 residues: CAISTSGRYNEQFF. CDR3 DNA sequence: TGTGCCATTTCGACTAGCGGGAGATACAATGAGCAGTTCTTC.

This chain links TRBV20-1 with TRBJ2-7; no clear D. Germline CDR1 DFQATT, CDR2 SNEGSKA (reference sequence). The CDR3 covers 11 residues. V shed 2 bases and J shed 5 bases, with 7 bases lying between them. The CDR3 loop reads CSARTVNEQYF. Here the CDR3 DNA reads TGCAGTGCTAGAACCGTAAACGAGCAGTACTTC.